This T cell receptor beta chain derives from a study of blood T cells in healthy people across ages. Regarding the study as a whole: In the absence of known donor CMV status, changes in expanded clonotypes were possibly confounded. Long-lived donors had more naive CD4+ cells and higher diversity than aged donors.

The authors ran a second PCR of roughly 6 to 12 cycles using a sample-barcoded 5' primer and a J-beta primer mix. TCRdb re-analysed the 5' RACE reads in MiXCR, keeping a single row per CDR3 protein. In the table there are 1.5 million to 2 million distinct CDR3 sequences, around 48% of which are singletons. Individuals who donated were healthy Caucasians from Russia aged roughly 6 to 100. Comments on this clonotype: Antigen: not known.

V was clipped by 3 bases and J by 5 bases, with 16 bases between them. CDR3 length: 15 amino acids. CDR1 SGDLS and CDR2 YYNGEE come from the germline V gene. Material for sequencing was blood. This clonotype originated in a woman between 40 and 50 years old in good health. The chain combines TRBV9 with TRBJ2-3; no definite D call. CDR3 residues: CASSESPPFQDTQYF. CDR3 sequence (DNA): TGTGCCAGCAGCGAGTCCCCCCCGTTCCAAGATACGCAGTATTTT.